This T cell receptor (beta chain) derives from a study of blood T cell repertoires in COVID-19. Study information: Whether acute or convalescent, the COVID-19 samples came from the United States, Italy and Spain. T cells, B-cell-depleted T cells, or PBMCs provided the cDNA or gDNA that served as material.

Germline CDR1 SGHKS, CDR2 YYEKEE (reference sequence). V shed 2 bases and J shed 2 bases, with 8 bases lying between them. The CDR3 covers 14 residues. Original analysis: Estimated nucleated cell counts came from reference gene primer amplification. Assay: immunoSEQ multiplex PCR; the TCRdb copy retains only in-frame clones and omits some. V and J calls and clone size come straight from that table; D and trimming were deduced from the DNA. Here the sample spans about 340,000 clones, over 70% being singletons. Sequences were obtained from peripheral blood. The receptor was derived from a man aged 25 to 40 with active or convalescent COVID-19. The genes are TRBV5-5 and TRBJ1-5, with D hard to call. CDR3 amino acids: CASSFRGGNQPQHF. In nucleotides, the CDR3 is TGTGCCAGCAGCTTTCGGGGAGGCAATCAGCCCCAGCATTTT. Together with reference TRBV5-5 and TRBJ1-5, the CDR3 gives the full variable domain: DAGVTQSPTHLIKTRGQQVTLRCSPISGHKSVSWYQQVLGQGPQFIFQYYEKEERGRGNFPDRFSARQFPNYSSELNVNALLLGDSALYLCASSFRGGNQPQHFGDGTRLSIL.